This T cell receptor beta chain comes out of a study of CD8 T cells in Susac syndrome. Overall study findings and caveats: By the study's own acknowledgment, its TCR sequencing and HLA analysis included relatively few individuals.

On this clonotype: The antigen is not known.

Treatment-naive patients with stable or active relapsing-remitting disease were the multiple sclerosis controls. TEMRA cells were FACS-enriched, while CD8+ and CD4+ T cells were negatively isolated. The CDR3 is 12 amino acids. V was trimmed by 6 bases and J by 5 bases, leaving 10 bases between them. Germline loops: CDR1 SEHNR, CDR2 FQNEAQ (reference sequence). Reverse transcription used about 0.5 to 1 ug RNA and random hexamers. Amplification of TCR beta CDR3 across 54 Vbeta and 13 Jbeta was performed with immunoSEQ multiplex PCR. TCRdb analysed the immunoSEQ multiplex PCR reads with MiXCR anew, one entry per CDR3 protein. Among 300,000 to 350,000 distinct CDR3 sequences, about 90% were seen once, and the ten largest hold over 0.05%.

This TCR was sampled from a human donor with multiple sclerosis. This chain joins TRBV7-9 and TRBJ1-2; D unresolved. Sequencing was performed on CD4+ T cells from PBMCs. This chain's CDR3 is CASRGRRYGYTF. The CDR3 DNA reads TGTGCCAGCAGGGGCCGACGTTATGGCTACACCTTC.